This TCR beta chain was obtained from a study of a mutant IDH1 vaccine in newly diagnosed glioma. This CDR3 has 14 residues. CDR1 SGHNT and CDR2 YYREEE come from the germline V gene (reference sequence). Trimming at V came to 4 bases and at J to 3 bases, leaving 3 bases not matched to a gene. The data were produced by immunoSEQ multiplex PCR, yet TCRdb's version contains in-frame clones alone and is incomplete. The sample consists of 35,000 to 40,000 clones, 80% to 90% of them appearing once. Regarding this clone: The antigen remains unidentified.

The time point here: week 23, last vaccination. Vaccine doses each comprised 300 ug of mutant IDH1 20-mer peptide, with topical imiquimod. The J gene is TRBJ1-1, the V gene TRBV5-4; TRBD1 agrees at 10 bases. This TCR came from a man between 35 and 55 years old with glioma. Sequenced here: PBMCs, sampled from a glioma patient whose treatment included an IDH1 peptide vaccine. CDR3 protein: CASSTGTGDTEAFF. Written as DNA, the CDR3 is TGTGCCAGCAGCACGGGGACAGGGGACACTGAAGCTTTCTTT.